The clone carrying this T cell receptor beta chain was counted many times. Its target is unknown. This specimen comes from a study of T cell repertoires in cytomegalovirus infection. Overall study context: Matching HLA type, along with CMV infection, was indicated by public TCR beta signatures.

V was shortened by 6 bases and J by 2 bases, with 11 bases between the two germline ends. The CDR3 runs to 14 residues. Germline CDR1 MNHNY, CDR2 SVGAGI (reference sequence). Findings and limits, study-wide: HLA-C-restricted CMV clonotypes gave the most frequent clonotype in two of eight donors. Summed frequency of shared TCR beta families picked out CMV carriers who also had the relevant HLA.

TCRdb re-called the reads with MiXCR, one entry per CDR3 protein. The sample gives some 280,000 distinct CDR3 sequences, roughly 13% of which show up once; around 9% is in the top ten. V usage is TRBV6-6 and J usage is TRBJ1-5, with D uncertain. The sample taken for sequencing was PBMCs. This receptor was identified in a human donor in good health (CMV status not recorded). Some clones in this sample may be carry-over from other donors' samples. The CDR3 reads CASSPQPGNQPQHF. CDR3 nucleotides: TGTGCCAGCAGCCCTCAGCCGGGCAATCAGCCCCAGCATTTT.